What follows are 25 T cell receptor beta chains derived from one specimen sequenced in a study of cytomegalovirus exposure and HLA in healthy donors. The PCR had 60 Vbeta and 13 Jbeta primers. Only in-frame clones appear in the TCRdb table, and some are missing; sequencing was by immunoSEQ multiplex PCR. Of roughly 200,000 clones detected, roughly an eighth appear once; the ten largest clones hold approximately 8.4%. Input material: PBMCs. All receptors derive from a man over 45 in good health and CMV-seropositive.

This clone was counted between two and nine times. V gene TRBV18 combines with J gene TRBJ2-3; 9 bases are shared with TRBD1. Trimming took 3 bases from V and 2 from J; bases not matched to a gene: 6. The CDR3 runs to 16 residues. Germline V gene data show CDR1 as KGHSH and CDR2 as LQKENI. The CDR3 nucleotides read TGTGCCAGCTCACCTCCCGGGACAGGGCTCACAGATACGCAGTATTTT. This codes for CASSPPGTGLTDTQYF.

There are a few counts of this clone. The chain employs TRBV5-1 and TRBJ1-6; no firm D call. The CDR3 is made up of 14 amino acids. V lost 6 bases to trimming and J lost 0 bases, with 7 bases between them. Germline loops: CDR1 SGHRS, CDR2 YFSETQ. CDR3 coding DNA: TGCGCCAGCACTCCGAGCTCCTATAATTCACCCCTCCACTTT. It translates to CASTPSSYNSPLHF.

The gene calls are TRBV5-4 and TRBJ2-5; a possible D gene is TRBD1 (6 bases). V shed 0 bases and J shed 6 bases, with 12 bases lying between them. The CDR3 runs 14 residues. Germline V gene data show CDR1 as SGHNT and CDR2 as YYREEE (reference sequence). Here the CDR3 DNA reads TGTGCCAGCAGCTTGGATAGAGGGGGAAAGACCCAGTACTTC. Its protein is CASSLDRGGKTQYF.

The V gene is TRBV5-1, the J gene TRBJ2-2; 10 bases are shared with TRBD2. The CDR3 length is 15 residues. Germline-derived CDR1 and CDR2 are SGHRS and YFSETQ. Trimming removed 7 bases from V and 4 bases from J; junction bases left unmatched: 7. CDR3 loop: CASSPAGGPTGELFF. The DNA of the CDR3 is TGCGCCAGCTCTCCAGCGGGGGGGCCCACCGGGGAGCTGTTTTTT.

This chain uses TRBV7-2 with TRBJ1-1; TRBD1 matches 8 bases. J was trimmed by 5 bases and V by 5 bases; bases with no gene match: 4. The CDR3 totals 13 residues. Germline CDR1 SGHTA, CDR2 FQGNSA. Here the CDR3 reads CASSQRQGTEAFF. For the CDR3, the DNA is TGTGCCAGCAGCCAAAGACAGGGGACTGAAGCTTTCTTT.

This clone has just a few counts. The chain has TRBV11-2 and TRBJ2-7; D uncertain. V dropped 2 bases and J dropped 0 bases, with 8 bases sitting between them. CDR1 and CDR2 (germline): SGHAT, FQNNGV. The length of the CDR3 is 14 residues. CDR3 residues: CASSLLASSYEQYV. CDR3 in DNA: TGTGCCAGCAGCTTATTAGCCTCCTCCTACGAGCAGTACGTC.

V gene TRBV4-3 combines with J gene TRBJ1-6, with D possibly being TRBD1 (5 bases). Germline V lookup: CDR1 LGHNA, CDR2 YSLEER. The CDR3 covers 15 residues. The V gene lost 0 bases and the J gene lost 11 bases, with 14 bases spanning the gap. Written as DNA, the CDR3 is TGCGCCAGCAGCCAAGATTTAGGGGCCAGTCCACCCCTCCACTTT. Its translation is CASSQDLGASPPLHF.

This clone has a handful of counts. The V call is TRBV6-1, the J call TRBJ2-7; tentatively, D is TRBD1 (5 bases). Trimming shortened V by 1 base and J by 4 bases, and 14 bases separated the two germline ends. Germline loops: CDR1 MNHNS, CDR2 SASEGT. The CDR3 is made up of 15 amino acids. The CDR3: CASSEEWQGKYEQYF. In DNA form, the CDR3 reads TGTGCCAGCAGTGAAGAATGGCAGGGAAAATACGAGCAGTACTTC.

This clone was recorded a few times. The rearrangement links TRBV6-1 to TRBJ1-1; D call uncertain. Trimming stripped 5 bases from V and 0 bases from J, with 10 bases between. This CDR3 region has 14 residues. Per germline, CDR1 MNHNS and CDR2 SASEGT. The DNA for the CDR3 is TGTGCCAGCAGTACGGGGTCAATGAACACTGAAGCTTTCTTT. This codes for CASSTGSMNTEAFF.

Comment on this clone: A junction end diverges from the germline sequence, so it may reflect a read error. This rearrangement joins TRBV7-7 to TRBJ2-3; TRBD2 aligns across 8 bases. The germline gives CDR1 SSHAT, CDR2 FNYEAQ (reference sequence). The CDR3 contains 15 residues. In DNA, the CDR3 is TGTGCTAGCAGCGCTGCGGGGGGTCAGGCAGATACGCAGTATTTT. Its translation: CASSAAGGQADTQYF.

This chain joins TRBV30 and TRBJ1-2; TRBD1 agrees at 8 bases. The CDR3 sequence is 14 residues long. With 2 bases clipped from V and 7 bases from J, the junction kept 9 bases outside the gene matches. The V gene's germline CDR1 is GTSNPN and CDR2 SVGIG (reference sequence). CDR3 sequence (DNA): TGTGCCTGGAGTAGCGCACAGGGGGTTGCTGGCTACACCTTC. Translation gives CAWSSAQGVAGYTF.

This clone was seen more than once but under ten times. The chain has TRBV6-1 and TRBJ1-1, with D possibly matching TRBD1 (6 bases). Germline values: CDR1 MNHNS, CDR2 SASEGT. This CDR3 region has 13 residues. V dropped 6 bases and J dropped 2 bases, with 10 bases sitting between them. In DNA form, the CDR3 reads TGTGCCAGCAGGCAGGGGATCAACACTGAAGCTTTCTTT. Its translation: CASRQGINTEAFF.

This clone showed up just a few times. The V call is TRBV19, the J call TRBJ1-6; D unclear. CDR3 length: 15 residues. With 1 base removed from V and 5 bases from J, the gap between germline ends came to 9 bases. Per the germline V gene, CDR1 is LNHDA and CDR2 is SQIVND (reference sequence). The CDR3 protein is CASSIGGGNNSPLHF. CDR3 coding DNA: TGTGCCAGTAGTATAGGGGGAGGAAATAATTCACCCCTCCACTTT.

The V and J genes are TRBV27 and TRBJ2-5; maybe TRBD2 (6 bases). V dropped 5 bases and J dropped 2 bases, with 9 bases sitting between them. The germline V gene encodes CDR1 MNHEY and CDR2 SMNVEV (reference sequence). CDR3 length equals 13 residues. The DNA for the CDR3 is TGTGCCAGCAGTCTTGGGAGGCAAGAGACCCAGTACTTC. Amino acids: CASSLGRQETQYF.

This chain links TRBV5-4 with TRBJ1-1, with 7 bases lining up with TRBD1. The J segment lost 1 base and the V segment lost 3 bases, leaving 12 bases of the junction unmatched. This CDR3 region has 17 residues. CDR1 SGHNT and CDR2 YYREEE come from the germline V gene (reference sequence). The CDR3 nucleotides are TGTGCCAGCAGCTCTTCGACGGCAAGGACAGGGAACACTGAAGCTTTCTTT. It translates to CASSSSTARTGNTEAFF.

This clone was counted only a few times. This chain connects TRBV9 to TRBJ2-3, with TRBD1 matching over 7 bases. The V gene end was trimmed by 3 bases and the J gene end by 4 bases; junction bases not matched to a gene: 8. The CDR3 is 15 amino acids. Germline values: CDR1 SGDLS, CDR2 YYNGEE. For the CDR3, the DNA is TGTGCCAGCAGCGCCCAACAGGGGCTTCCAGATACGCAGTATTTT. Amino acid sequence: CASSAQQGLPDTQYF.

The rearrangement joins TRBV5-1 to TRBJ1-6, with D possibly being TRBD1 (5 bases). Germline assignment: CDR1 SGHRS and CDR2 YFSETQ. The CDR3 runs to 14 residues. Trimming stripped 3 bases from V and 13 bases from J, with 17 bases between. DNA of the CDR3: TGCGCCAGCAGCTCGGGGGGAGGTCCCCAGCCCCTCCACTTT. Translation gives CASSSGGGPQPLHF.

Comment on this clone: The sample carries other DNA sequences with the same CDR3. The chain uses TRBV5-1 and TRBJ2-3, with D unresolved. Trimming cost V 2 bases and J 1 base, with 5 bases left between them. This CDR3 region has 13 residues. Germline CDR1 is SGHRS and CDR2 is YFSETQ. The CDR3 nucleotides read TGCGCCAGCAGCTTTCCGGGCACAGATACGCAGTATTTT. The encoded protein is CASSFPGTDTQYF.

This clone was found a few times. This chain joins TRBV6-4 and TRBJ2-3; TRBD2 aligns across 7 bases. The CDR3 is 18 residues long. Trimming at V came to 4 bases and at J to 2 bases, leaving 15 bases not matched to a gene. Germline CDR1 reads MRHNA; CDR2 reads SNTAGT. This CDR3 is CASSASVGRGSFTDTQYF. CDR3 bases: TGTGCCAGCAGTGCCTCCGTCGGGCGGGGGTCATTCACAGATACGCAGTATTTT.

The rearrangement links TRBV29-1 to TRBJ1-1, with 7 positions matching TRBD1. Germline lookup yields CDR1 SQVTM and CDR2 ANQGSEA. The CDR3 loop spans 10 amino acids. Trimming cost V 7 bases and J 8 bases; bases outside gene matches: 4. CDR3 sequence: CSGRDSEAFF. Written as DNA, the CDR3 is TGCAGCGGGCGGGACAGCGAAGCTTTCTTT.

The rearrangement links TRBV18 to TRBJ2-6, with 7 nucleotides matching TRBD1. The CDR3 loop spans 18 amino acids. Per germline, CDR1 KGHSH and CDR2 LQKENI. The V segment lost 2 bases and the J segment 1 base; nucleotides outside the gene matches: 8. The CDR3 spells CASSPIGTERSGANVLTF. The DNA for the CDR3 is TGTGCCAGCTCACCAATAGGGACAGAGAGATCTGGGGCCAACGTCCTGACTTTC. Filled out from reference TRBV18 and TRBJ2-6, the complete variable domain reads NAGVMQNPRHLVRRRGQEARLRCSPMKGHSHVYWYRQLPEEGLKFMVYLQKENIIDESGMPKERFSAEFPKEGPSILRIQQVVRGDSAAYFCASSPIGTERSGANVLTFGAGSRLTVL.

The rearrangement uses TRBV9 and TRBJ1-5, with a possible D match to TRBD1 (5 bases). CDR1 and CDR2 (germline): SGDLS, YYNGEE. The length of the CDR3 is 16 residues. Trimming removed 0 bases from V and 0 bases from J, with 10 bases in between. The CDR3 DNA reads TGTGCCAGCAGCGTAGGGGGGACTCCTAGCAATCAGCCCCAGCATTTT. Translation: CASSVGGTPSNQPQHF.

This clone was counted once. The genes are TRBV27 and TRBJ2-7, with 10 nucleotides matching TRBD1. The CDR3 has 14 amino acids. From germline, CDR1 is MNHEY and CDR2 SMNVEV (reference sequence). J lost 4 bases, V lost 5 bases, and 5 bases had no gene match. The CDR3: CASSPDRGRYEQYV. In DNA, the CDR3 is TGTGCCAGCAGTCCTGACAGGGGGCGATACGAGCAGTACGTC.

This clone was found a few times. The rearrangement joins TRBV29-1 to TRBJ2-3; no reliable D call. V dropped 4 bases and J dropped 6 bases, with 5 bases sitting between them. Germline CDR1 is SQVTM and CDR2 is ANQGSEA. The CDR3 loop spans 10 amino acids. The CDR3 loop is CSVGVDTQYF. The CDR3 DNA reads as TGCAGCGTTGGAGTTGATACGCAGTATTTT.

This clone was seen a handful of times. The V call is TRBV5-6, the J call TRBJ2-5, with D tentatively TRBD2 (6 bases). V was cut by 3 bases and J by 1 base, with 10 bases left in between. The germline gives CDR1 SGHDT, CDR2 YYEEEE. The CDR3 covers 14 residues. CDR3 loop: CASSYWDSQETQYF. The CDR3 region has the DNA TGTGCCAGCAGCTATTGGGACTCCCAAGAGACCCAGTACTTC.